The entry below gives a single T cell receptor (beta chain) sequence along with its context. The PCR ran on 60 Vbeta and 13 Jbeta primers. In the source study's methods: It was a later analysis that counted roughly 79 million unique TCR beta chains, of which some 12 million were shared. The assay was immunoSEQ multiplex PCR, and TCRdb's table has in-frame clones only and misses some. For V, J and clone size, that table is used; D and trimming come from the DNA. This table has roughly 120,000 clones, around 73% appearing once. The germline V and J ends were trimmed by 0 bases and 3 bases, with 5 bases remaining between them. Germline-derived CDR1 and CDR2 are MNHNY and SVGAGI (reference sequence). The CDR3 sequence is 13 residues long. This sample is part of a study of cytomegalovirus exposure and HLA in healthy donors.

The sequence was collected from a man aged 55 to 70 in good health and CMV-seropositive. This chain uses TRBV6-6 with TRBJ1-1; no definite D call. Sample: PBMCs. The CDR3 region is CASSYSEDTEAFF. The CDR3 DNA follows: TGTGCCAGCAGTTACTCAGAGGACACTGAAGCTTTCTTT.